The clone carrying this TCR beta chain was seen a handful of times. Its antigen is unknown. The data are from a study of identical twins. Template switching, a step in the protocol, added a universal primer site, and cDNA carried unique molecular identifiers. Via MiXCR, TCRdb re-called the 5' RACE reads, giving one row per CDR3 protein. The data show approximately 1.8 million distinct CDR3 sequences, less than 35% seen once. The study's findings and limits: For monozygotic twins, models underestimated out-of-frame TCR alpha sharing. The degree of excess twin sharing was weaker in beta out-of-frame sequences.

Every sampled donor was Caucasian and healthy. The V end was cut by 3 bases, the J end by 0 bases, with 9 bases between. From germline, CDR1 is ENHRY and CDR2 SYGVKD. The CDR3 is made up of 14 amino acids. This receptor was taken from a newborn girl in good health. V gene TRBV10-3 combines with J gene TRBJ2-7; D unclear. The source material was cord blood. The CDR3 region is CAISEQTASYEQYF. CDR3 in DNA: TGTGCCATCAGTGAACAGACCGCCTCCTACGAGCAGTACTTC.